The 14 T cell receptor beta chains below come from one sample, sequenced in a study of shared clonotypes between healthy human individuals. Sequenced by immunoSEQ multiplex PCR; TCRdb stores in-frame clones only, minus some. Of some 630,000 clones in the sample, about three quarters were seen once. The sequencing sample was made of memory CD4+ T cells sorted from blood. The subset denotes: CD45RA-negative fraction. The receptor source for this set is a woman aged 25-40 years in good health.

This chain links TRBV28 with TRBJ1-1; TRBD1 matches 7 bases. The ends lost 3 bases at V and 6 bases at J; junction bases unmatched: 7. Germline-derived CDR1 and CDR2 are MDHEN and SYDVKM. CDR3 length: 14 amino acids. The CDR3 sequence: CASSFRGHNSEAFF. The CDR3 nucleotides are TGTGCCAGCAGTTTTAGGGGGCATAACTCTGAAGCTTTCTTT.

The chain is built from TRBV28 and TRBJ2-3, with TRBD2 identical over 7 bases. Trimming at V came to 5 bases and at J to 9 bases, leaving 11 bases not matched to a gene. This CDR3 spans 14 amino acids. Germline loops: CDR1 MDHEN, CDR2 SYDVKM. The CDR3: CASSRDLGGRTQYF. CDR3 nucleotides: TGTGCCAGCAGTAGGGACCTTGGCGGGAGAACGCAGTATTTT.

This clone showed up just once. The rearrangement links TRBV20-1 to TRBJ2-7; no clear D. The CDR3 has 10 amino acids. Looked up from germline, CDR1 is DFQATT and CDR2 is SNEGSKA (reference sequence). The V end was cut by 6 bases, the J end by 3 bases, with 6 bases between. CDR3 in DNA: TGCAGTGCCAGATACTACGAGCAGTACTTC. Amino acid sequence: CSARYYEQYF.

This clone turned up a few times. The CDR3 DNA reads TGCGCCAGCAGCCCGGGCACAACAGGGGGCGGGACTGAAGCTTTCTTT. Translation gives CASSPGTTGGGTEAFF. V is TRBV5-1 and J is TRBJ1-1, with 9 nucleotides matching TRBD1. V was pared by 4 bases and J by 5 bases, with 12 bases of the junction left unmatched. The CDR3 length is 16 residues. The V gene's germline CDR1 is SGHRS and CDR2 YFSETQ. The full variable domain, completed using reference TRBV5-1 and TRBJ1-1, is KAGVTQTPRYLIKTRGQQVTLSCSPISGHRSVSWYQQTPGQGLQFLFEYFSETQRNKGNFPGRFSGRQFSNSRSEMNVSTLELGDSALYLCASSPGTTGGGTEAFFGQGTRLTVV.

This chain links TRBV6-5 with TRBJ2-4; 10 positions agree with TRBD1. V lost 0 bases and J lost 13; bases outside the gene matches: 9. The CDR3 contains 15 residues. Germline V CDR1 and CDR2: MNHEY, SVGAGI. The CDR3 DNA sequence: TGTGCCAGCAGTTACTCTAGGACAGGGGGTGTCCGACAGTACTTC. Translating gives CASSYSRTGGVRQYF.

A single count supports this clone. The J gene is TRBJ2-1, the V gene TRBV14; no clear D. V was shortened by 2 bases and J by 7 bases, with 3 bases between the two germline ends. The CDR3 totals 11 residues. Germline values: CDR1 SGHDN, CDR2 FVKESK. Here the CDR3 reads CASSQFNEQFF. CDR3 DNA sequence: TGTGCCAGCAGCCAATTTAATGAGCAGTTCTTC.

Written as DNA, the CDR3 is TGCGCCAGCAGCTTGAGGGCGGGAGGGCCTGGAGAGCACAATGAGCAGTTCTTC. Translating it yields CASSLRAGGPGEHNEQFF. The chain uses TRBV5-1 and TRBJ2-1; 9 bases align to TRBD2. CDR1 and CDR2 from the germline V gene are SGHRS and YFSETQ. V lost 1 base, J lost 5 bases, and 13 bases stayed unmatched. The CDR3 loop spans 18 amino acids.

The chain combines TRBV5-1 with TRBJ1-2, with D unresolved. The germline gives CDR1 SGHRS, CDR2 YFSETQ. This CDR3 has 15 amino acids. The V and J ends lost 6 bases and 0 bases respectively, with 15 bases between them. This CDR3 is CASNFDPDPNYGYTF. The DNA for the CDR3 is TGCGCCAGCAATTTCGATCCGGATCCTAACTATGGCTACACCTTC.

The CDR3 nucleotides read TGTGCCAGCAGCCAGCCTGGATTAAGCTACAATGAGCAGTTCTTC. Its protein product is CASSQPGLSYNEQFF. The chain has TRBV6-6 and TRBJ2-1, with D uncertain. The CDR3 length is 15 residues. The V end lost 6 bases, the J end lost 3 bases, and 15 bases lay between the germline ends. CDR1 and CDR2 from the germline V gene are MNHNY and SVGAGI (reference sequence).

CDR3 in DNA: TGTGCCAGCAGCTTGACGGGACTCGGATACGAGCAGTACTTC. It yields the protein CASSLTGLGYEQYF. This chain links TRBV7-8 with TRBJ2-7; maybe TRBD2 (6 bases). The germline CDR1 and CDR2 sequences are SGHVS and FQNEAQ. The CDR3 runs 14 residues. Trimming cost V 3 bases and J 4 bases, with 13 bases left between them.

The gene calls are TRBV5-1 and TRBJ1-6; TRBD1 aligns across 7 bases. CDR3 length: 17 amino acids. CDR1 is SGHRS, CDR2 YFSETQ, per germline. Trimming removed 4 bases from V and 5 bases from J; junction bases left unmatched: 12. CDR3 DNA: TGCGCCAGCAGCAGGACAGGTCCTATTGGGGATAATTCACCCCTCCACTTT. It specifies CASSRTGPIGDNSPLHF.

This chain uses TRBV29-1 with TRBJ2-5; the match to TRBD2 covers 8 bases. V lost 6 bases and J lost 0; bases outside the gene matches: 0. The CDR3 extends over 12 amino acids. The germline gives CDR1 SQVTM, CDR2 ANQGSEA. The CDR3 loop is CSVLADQETQYF. The CDR3 region has the DNA TGCAGCGTACTAGCGGACCAAGAGACCCAGTACTTC.

The genes are TRBV5-5 and TRBJ2-7; TRBD1 matches 9 bases. This CDR3 is built from 14 residues. With V trimmed by 6 bases and J by 2 bases, 6 bases remained unmatched. Germline V gene lookup returns CDR1 SGHKS and CDR2 YYEKEE (reference sequence). The CDR3 spells CASNRRTGAYEQYF. The CDR3 nucleotides read TGTGCCAGCAATAGGCGGACAGGGGCCTACGAGCAGTACTTC.

This CDR3 reads CASSEASGDGSYEQYF. The DNA of the CDR3 is TGTGCCAGCAGTGAGGCTAGCGGGGACGGCTCCTACGAGCAGTACTTC. The chain is built from TRBV25-1 and TRBJ2-7, with 9 bases aligning to TRBD2. The V segment lost 3 bases and the J segment 0 bases; nucleotides outside the gene matches: 6. Germline V gives CDR1 MGHDK, CDR2 SYGVNS. CDR3 length: 16 residues.